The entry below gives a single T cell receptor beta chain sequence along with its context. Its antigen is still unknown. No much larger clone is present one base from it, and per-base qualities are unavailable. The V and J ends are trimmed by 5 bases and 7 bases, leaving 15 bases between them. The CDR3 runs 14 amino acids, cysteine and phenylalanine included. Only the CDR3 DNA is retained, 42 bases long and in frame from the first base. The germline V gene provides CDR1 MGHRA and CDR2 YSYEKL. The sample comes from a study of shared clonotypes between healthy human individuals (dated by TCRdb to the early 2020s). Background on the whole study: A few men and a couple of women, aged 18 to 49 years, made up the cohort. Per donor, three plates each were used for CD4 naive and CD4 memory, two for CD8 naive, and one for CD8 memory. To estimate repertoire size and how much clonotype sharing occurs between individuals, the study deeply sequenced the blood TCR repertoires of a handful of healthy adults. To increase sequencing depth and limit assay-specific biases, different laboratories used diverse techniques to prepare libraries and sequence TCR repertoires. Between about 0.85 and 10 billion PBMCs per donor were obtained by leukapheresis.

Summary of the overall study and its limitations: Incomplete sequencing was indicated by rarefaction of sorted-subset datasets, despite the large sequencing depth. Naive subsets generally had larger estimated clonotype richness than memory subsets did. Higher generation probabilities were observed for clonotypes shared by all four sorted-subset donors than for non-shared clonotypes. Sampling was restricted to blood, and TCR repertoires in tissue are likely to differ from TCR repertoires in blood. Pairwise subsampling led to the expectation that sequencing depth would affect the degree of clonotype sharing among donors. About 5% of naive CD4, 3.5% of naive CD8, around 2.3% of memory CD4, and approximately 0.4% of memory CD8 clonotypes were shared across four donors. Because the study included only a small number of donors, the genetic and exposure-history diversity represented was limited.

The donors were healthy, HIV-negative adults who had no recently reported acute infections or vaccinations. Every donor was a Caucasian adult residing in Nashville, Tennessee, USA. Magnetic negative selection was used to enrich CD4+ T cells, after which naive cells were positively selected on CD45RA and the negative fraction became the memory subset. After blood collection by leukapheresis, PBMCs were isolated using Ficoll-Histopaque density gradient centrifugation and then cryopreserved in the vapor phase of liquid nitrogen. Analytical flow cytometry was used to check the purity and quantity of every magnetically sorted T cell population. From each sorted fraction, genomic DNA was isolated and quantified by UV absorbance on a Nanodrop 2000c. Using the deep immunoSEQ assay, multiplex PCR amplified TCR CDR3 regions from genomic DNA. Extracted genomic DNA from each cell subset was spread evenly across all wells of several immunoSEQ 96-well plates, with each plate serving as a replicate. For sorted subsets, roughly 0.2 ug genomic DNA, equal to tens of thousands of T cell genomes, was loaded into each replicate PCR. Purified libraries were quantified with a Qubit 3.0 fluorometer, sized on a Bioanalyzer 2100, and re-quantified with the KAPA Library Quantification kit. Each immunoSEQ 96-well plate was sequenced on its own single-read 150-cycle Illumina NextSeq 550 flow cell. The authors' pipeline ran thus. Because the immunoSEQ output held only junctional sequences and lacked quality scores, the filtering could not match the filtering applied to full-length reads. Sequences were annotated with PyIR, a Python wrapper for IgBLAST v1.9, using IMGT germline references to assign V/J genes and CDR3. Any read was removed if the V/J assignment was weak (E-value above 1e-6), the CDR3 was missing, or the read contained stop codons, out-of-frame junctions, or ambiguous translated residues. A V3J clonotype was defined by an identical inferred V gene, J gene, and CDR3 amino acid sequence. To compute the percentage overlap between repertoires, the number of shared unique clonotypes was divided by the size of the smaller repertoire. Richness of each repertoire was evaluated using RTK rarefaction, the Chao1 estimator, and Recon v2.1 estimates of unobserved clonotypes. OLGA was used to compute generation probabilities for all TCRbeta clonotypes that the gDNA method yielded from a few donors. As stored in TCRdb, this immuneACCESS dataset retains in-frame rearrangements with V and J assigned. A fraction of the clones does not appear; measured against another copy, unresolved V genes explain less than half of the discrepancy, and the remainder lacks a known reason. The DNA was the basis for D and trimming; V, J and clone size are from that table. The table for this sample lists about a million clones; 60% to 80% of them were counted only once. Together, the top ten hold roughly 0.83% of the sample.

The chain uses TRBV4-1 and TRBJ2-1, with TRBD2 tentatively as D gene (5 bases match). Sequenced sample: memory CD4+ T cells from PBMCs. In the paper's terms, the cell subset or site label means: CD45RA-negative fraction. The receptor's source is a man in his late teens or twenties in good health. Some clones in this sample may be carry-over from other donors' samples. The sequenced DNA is TGCGCCAGCAGCATCGGACTTTTTCGAAATGAGCAGTTCTTC. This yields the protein CASSIGLFRNEQFF.